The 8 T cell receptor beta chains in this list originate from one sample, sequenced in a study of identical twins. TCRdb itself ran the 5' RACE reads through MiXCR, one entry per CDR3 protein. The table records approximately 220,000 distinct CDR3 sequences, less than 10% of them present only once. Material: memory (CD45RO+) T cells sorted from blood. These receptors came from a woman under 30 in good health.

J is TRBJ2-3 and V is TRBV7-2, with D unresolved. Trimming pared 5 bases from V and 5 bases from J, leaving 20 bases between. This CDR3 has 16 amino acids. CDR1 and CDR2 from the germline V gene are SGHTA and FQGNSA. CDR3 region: CASSPGVRTRRDTQYF. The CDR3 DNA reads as TGTGCCAGCAGCCCCGGCGTCCGGACCCGCCGAGATACGCAGTATTTT.

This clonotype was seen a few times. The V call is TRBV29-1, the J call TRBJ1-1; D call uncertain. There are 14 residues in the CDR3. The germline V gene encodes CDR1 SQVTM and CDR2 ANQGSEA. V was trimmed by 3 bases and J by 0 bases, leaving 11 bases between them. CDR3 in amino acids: CSVEKRQMNTEAFF. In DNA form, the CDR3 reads TGCAGCGTTGAGAAGCGGCAGATGAACACTGAAGCTTTCTTT.

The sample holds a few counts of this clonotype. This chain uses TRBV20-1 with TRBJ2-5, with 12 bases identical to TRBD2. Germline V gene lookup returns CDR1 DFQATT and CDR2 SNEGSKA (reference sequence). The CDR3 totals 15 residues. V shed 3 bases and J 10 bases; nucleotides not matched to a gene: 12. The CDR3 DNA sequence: TGCAGTGCTAGGGGACTAGCGGGTGCCCATTGGAGCCAGTACTTC. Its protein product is CSARGLAGAHWSQYF.

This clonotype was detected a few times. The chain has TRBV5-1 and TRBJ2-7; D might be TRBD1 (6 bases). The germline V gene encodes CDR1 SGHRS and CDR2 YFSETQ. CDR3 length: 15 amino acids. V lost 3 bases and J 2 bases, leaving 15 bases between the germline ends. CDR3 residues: CASSYRAGYAYEQYF. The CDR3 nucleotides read TGCGCCAGCAGCTACAGGGCAGGATATGCCTACGAGCAGTACTTC.

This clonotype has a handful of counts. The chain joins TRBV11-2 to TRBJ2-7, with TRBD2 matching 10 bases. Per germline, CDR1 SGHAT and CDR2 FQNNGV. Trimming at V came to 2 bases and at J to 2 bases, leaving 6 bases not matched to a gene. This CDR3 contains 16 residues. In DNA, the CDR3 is TGTGCCAGCAGCTTATACGGACTAGCGGAAGCCTACGAGCAGTACTTC. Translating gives CASSLYGLAEAYEQYF.

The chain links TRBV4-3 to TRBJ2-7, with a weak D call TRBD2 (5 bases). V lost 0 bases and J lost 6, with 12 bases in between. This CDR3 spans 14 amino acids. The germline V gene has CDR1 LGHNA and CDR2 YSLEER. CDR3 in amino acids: CASSQESRVGEQYF. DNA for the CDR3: TGCGCCAGCAGCCAAGAGTCGCGGGTAGGCGAGCAGTACTTC.

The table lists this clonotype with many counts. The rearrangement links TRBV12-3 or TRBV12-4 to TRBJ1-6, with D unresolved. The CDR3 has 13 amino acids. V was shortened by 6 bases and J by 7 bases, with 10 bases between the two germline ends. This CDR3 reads CASSPGANSPLHF. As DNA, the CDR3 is TGTGCCAGCAGCCCTGGAGCAAATTCACCCCTCCACTTT.

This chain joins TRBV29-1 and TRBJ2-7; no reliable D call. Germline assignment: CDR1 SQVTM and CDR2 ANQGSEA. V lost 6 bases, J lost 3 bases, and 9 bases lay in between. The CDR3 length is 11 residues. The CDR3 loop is CSVAVGYEQYF. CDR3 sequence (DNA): TGCAGCGTCGCTGTCGGCTACGAGCAGTACTTC.